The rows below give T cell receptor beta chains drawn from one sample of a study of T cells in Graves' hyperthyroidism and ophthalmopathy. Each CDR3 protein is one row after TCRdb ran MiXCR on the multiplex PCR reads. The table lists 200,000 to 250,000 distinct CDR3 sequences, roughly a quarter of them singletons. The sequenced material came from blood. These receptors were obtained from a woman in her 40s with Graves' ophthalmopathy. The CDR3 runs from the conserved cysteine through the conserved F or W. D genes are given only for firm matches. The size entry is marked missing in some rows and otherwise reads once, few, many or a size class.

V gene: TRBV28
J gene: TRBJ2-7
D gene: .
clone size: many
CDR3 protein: CASSLGQVYEQYF
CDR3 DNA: TGTGCCAGCAGTTTAGGGCAGGTCTACGAGCAGTACTTC

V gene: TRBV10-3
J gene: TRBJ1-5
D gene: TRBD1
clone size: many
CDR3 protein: CAISPGQGTQPQHF
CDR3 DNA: TGTGCCATCAGCCCCGGACAGGGGACTCAGCCCCAGCATTTT

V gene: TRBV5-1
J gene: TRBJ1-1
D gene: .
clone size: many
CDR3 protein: CASSLAGGNTEAFF
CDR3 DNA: TGTGCCAGCAGCCTGGCGGGGGGGAACACTGAAGCTTTCTTT

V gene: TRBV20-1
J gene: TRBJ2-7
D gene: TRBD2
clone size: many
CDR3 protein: CSTDSGLAGLISYEQYF
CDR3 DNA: TGCAGTACCGACTCGGGGCTAGCGGGGCTAATCTCCTACGAGCAGTACTTC

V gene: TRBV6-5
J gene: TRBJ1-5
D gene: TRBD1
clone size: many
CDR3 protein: CASSYVGTANQPQHF
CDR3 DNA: TGTGCCAGCAGTTACGTGGGGACAGCCAATCAGCCCCAGCATTTT

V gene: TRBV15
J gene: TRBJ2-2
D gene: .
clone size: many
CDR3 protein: CATSIVTGYTGELFF
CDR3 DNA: TGTGCCACCAGCATTGTAACAGGGTACACCGGGGAGCTGTTTTTT

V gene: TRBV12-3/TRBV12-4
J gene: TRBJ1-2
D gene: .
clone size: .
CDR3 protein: CASSTGPRGYTF
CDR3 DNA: TGTGCCAGCAGTACGGGACCCCGAGGCTACACCTTC

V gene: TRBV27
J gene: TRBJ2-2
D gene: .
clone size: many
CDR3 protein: CASSPRELRIGELFF
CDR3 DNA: TGTGCCAGCAGTCCACGAGAATTACGAATCGGGGAGCTGTTTTTT

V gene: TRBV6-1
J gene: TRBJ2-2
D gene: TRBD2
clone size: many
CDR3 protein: CASRKGLAGGPGTGELFF
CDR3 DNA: TGTGCCAGCAGGAAGGGACTAGCGGGAGGGCCTGGCACCGGGGAGCTGTTTTTT

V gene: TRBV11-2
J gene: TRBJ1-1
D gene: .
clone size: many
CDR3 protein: CASSLSRTNTEAFF
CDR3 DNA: TGTGCCAGCAGCTTAAGCCGGACGAACACTGAAGCTTTCTTT

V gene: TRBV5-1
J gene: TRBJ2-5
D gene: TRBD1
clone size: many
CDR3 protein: CASSRPGQQETQYF
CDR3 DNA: TGCGCCAGCAGCCGGCCGGGACAGCAAGAGACCCAGTACTTC

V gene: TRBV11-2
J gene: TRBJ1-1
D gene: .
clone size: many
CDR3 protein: CASSLERMNTEAFF
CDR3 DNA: TGTGCCAGCAGCTTAGAACGGATGAACACTGAAGCTTTCTTT

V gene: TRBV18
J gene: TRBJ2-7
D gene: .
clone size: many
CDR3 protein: CASSDKGVGAYEQYF
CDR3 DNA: TGTGCCAGCTCCGACAAGGGGGTAGGGGCCTACGAGCAGTACTTC

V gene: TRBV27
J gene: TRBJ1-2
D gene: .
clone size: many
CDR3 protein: CASSLGRSNYGYTF
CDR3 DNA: TGTGCCAGCAGTTTAGGACGGTCCAACTATGGCTACACCTTC

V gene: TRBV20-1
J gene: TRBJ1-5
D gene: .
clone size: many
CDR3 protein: CSATGTEARPQHF
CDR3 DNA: TGCAGTGCAACCGGGACGGAGGCCAGGCCCCAGCATTTT

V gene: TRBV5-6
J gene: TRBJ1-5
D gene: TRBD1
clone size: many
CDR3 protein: CASSLRGREGNQPQHF
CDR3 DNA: TGTGCCAGCAGCCTCAGGGGGCGCGAAGGCAATCAGCCCCAGCATTTT

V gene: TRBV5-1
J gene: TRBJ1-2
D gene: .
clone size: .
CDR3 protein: CASSLAVEYHGYTF
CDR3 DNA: TGCGCCAGCAGCTTGGCCGTGGAGTACCATGGCTACACCTTC

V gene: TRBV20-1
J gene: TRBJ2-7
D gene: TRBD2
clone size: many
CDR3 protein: CSAALPTSGRYEQYF
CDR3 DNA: TGCAGTGCCGCCCTCCCGACTAGCGGGAGGTACGAGCAGTACTTC

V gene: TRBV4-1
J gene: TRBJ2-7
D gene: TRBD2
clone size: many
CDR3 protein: CASSQERGAAYEQYF
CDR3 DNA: TGCGCCAGCAGCCAAGAGCGGGGGGCGGCTTACGAGCAGTACTTC

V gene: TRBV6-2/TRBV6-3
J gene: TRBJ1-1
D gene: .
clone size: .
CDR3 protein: CASRGGGVTEAFF
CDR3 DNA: TGTGCCAGCCGAGGCGGGGGAGTGACTGAAGCTTTCTTT

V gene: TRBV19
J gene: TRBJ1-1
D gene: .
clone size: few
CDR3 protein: CASSPRPNTEAFF
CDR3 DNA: TGTGCCAGTAGTCCCCGACCGAACACTGAAGCTTTCTTT

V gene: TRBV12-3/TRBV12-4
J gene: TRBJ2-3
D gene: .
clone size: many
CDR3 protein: CASSLPALSDTQYF
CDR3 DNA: TGTGCCAGCAGTTTGCCTGCCCTAAGCGATACGCAGTATTTT

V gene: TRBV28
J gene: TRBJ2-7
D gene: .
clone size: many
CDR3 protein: CASSPTGRRSYEQYF
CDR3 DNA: TGTGCCAGCAGCCCTACTGGACGGAGGTCCTACGAGCAGTACTTC

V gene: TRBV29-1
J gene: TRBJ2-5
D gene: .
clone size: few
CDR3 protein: CSFHFGQETQYF
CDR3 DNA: TGCAGCTTCCACTTCGGCCAAGAGACCCAGTACTTC

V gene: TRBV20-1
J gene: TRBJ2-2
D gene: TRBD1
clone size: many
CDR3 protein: CSAIPGTGKAVGELFF
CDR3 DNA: TGCAGTGCCATCCCCGGGACAGGGAAGGCGGTCGGGGAGCTGTTTTTT

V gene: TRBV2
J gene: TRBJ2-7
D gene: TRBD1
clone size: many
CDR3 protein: CASINWDREYEQYF
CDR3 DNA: TGTGCCAGCATTAACTGGGACAGGGAGTACGAGCAGTACTTC

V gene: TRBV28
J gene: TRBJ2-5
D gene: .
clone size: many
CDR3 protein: CASSSLGGAEETQYF
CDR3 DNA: TGTGCCAGCAGTTCCCTCGGGGGCGCAGAGGAGACCCAGTACTTC